This TCR beta chain was found in a study of T cell repertoires in cytomegalovirus infection. From the reads, TCRdb called clonotypes with MiXCR, one entry per CDR3 protein. The repertoire includes under 200,000 distinct CDR3 sequences, roughly 27% of them detected once, and around 29% sits in the top ten. Per germline, CDR1 SGHVS and CDR2 FQNEAQ. The CDR3 spans 14 residues. Trimming shortened V by 5 bases and J by 6 bases, and 16 bases separated the two germline ends. This chain uses TRBV7-8 with TRBJ1-2; the D is unclear. The sequence derives from a human donor in good health (CMV status not recorded). Some clones in this sample may be carry-over from other donors' samples. The sequencing sample was made of PBMCs. CDR3 coding DNA: TGTGCCAGCAGCCAAGGTGCCGGCGTGGATGGCTACACCTTC. It specifies CASSQGAGVDGYTF. The whole variable domain, filled in from reference TRBV7-8 and TRBJ1-2, reads GAGVSQSPRYKVAKRGQDVALRCDPISGHVSLFWYQQALGQGPEFLTYFQNEAQLDKSGLPSDRFFAERPEGSVSTLKIQRTQQEDSAVYLCASSQGAGVDGYTFGSGTRLTVV.